The present T cell receptor (beta chain) was sequenced within a study of spatial heterogeneity in lung cancer. Overall study context: Raw reads showed each unique TCR and UMI combination turning up more than ten times on average.

The time point: sample taken at primary tumor resection. Donation came from roughly 72 patients with untreated early-stage non-small cell lung cancer. The sequenced material consisted of unsorted whole RNA from tumor, nontumor lung or frozen PBMC. Each CDR3 protein gets one entry after TCRdb re-called the 5' RACE reads with MiXCR. In the table there are 25,000 or so distinct CDR3 sequences, approximately 4.8% of which are singletons. V trimming: 5 bases; J trimming: 6 bases; junction bases outside the gene matches: 2. This CDR3 is 13 amino acids long. In germline, CDR1 is MNHEY, CDR2 SVGAGI. Of note for this clonotype: A much larger clone lies one base from this, so it may be a read error.

This chain links TRBV6-5 with TRBJ1-1; 11 bases fit TRBD1. The receptor was isolated from a male donor with early-stage non-small cell lung cancer. The sequenced sample was PBMCs, obtained at surgery. For the CDR3, the DNA is TGTGCCAGCAGTAGGGACAGGGGGGCTGAAGCTTTCTTT. As protein: CASSRDRGAEAFF.